The 18 T cell receptor beta chains below were found in one sample sequenced in a study of T cells in Graves' hyperthyroidism and ophthalmopathy. Authors of the study amplified TCR beta CDR3 regions from RNA transcripts. The HTBI primer set was used in a first-round RT-PCR of the TCR CDR3. TCRdb re-called the multiplex PCR reads with MiXCR, one entry per CDR3 protein. The table shows more than 550,000 distinct CDR3 sequences, with about 45% occurring only once. The sequenced sample consisted of peripheral blood or thyroid tissue (not recorded which). Every receptor here comes from an adult man with Graves' disease, either hyperthyroidism or ophthalmopathy (not recorded which).

The J gene is TRBJ1-6, the V gene TRBV7-6, with 9 bases fitting TRBD1. The CDR3 extends over 15 amino acids. Unmatched junction bases numbered 6, after V lost 3 bases and J lost 9 bases. The V gene's germline CDR1 is SGHVS and CDR2 FNYEAQ. The CDR3 reads CASSLEQGAGSPLHF. CDR3 nucleotide sequence: TGTGCCAGCAGCTTGGAACAGGGGGCTGGTTCACCCCTCCACTTT.

This clonotype was detected once. Here the CDR3 omits its conserved ending phenylalanine or tryptophan, so a read error is the likely source. In nucleotides, the CDR3 is TGTGCCAGCAGCGCGCGGACATTGAACACTGAAGCTTTCCTT. It yields the protein CASSARTLNTEAFL. The chain recombines TRBV7-2 with TRBJ1-1, with a possible D match to TRBD1 (5 bases). Trimming took off 5 bases at V and 0 bases at J, with 10 bases between the two ends. Germline values: CDR1 SGHTA, CDR2 FQGNSA. There are 14 residues in the CDR3.

This chain connects TRBV5-1 to TRBJ1-1; D perhaps matches TRBD1 (6 bases). V was shortened by 4 bases and J by 6 bases, with 16 bases between the two germline ends. The CDR3 is made up of 14 amino acids. CDR1 is SGHRS, CDR2 YFSETQ, per germline. CDR3 sequence: CASSPTGNRAEAFF. CDR3 in DNA: TGCGCCAGCAGCCCTACAGGGAATCGGGCTGAAGCTTTCTTT.

This clonotype came up a few times. V is TRBV6-1 and J is TRBJ2-7, with D unresolved. Germline V lookup: CDR1 MNHNS, CDR2 SASEGT. Trimming cost V 6 bases and J 3 bases, with 12 bases left between them. The length of the CDR3 is 13 residues. The CDR3 nucleotides read TGTGCCAGCAGCCAGACCCATATCTACGAGCAGTACTTC. Translating it yields CASSQTHIYEQYF.

The chain combines TRBV7-2 with TRBJ1-3; 8 nucleotides match TRBD1. V was pared by 1 base and J by 4 bases, with 6 bases of the junction left unmatched. The CDR3 is 16 amino acids. Germline loops: CDR1 SGHTA, CDR2 FQGNSA. The CDR3: CASSLEYRGFGNTIYF. Here the CDR3 DNA reads TGTGCCAGCAGCTTAGAGTACAGGGGGTTCGGAAACACCATATATTTT. Full variable domain (missing parts from reference TRBV7-2 and TRBJ1-3): GAGVSQSPSNKVTEKGKDVELRCDPISGHTALYWYRQSLGQGLEFLIYFQGNSAPDKSGLPSDRFSAERTGGSVSTLTIQRTQQEDSAVYLCASSLEYRGFGNTIYFGEGSWLTVV.

The chain carries TRBV2 and TRBJ1-2, with 12 bases lining up with TRBD1. Germline lookup yields CDR1 SNHLY and CDR2 FYNNEI. This CDR3 is built from 15 residues. V gave up 7 bases and J gave up 4 bases; unmatched junction bases: 7. The CDR3 region is CASKGQGALGYGYTF. CDR3 DNA: TGTGCCAGCAAGGGACAGGGGGCGCTCGGCTATGGCTACACCTTC.

This clonotype was picked up many times. The J gene is TRBJ1-2, the V gene TRBV29-1; D uncertain. Per the germline V gene, CDR1 is SQVTM and CDR2 is ANQGSEA. The CDR3 is made up of 11 amino acids. Trimming removed 4 bases at V and 6 bases at J, with 9 bases between. The CDR3 loop reads CSVGDGDGYTF. For the CDR3, the DNA is TGCAGCGTTGGGGATGGAGATGGCTACACCTTC.

This chain connects TRBV29-1 to TRBJ1-1; maybe TRBD1 (5 bases). V lost 1 base and J 4 bases, leaving 13 bases between the germline ends. Germline loops: CDR1 SQVTM, CDR2 ANQGSEA. This CDR3 is 14 amino acids long. The CDR3 nucleotides read TGCAGCGTTGAAGGTGCCAGGGTGGGCACTGAAGCTTTCTTT. Its protein product is CSVEGARVGTEAFF.

There are a few counts of this clonotype. V and J are TRBV2 and TRBJ1-1, with D uncertain. The CDR3 sequence is 11 residues long. V was pared by 6 bases and J by 3 bases, with 5 bases between. The V gene's germline CDR1 is SNHLY and CDR2 FYNNEI. The CDR3, as DNA: TGTGCCAGCAGCCATCACACTGAAGCTTTCTTT. The encoded protein is CASSHHTEAFF.

The rearrangement links TRBV20-1 to TRBJ1-5; D call uncertain. With 3 bases removed from V and 11 bases from J, the gap between germline ends came to 17 bases. Germline CDR1 DFQATT, CDR2 SNEGSKA (reference sequence). The length of the CDR3 is 13 residues. CDR3 sequence: CSARRNNGETQHF. The CDR3 DNA follows: TGCAGTGCTAGGCGTAACAATGGGGAGACCCAGCATTTT.

This clonotype was detected ten times or more. The chain links TRBV7-8 to TRBJ2-7, with TRBD1 identical over 9 bases. J was trimmed by 9 bases and V by 5 bases; bases with no gene match: 11. In germline, CDR1 is SGHVS, CDR2 FQNEAQ. This CDR3 has 14 residues. CDR3 amino acids: CASSPQGTGGRQYF. The CDR3 nucleotides are TGTGCCAGCAGCCCCCAGGGTACAGGGGGCAGGCAGTACTTC.

In regard to this clonotype: Given a much more abundant clone one base away, this may be a read error. The CDR3 region has the DNA TGTGCCGGCAGTGAACCGGCGACAGGGGTTGGAAACACCATATATTTT. Translating gives CAGSEPATGVGNTIYF. The rearrangement uses TRBV25-1 and TRBJ1-3; the match to TRBD1 covers 8 bases. The CDR3 is 16 amino acids. Germline-derived CDR1 and CDR2 are MGHDK and SYGVNS. Drawing the rest from reference TRBV25-1 and TRBJ1-3, the complete variable domain is EADIYQTPRYLVIGTGKKITLECSQTMGHDKMYWYQQDPGMELHLIHYSYGVNSTEKGDLSSESTVSRIRTEHFPLTLESARPSHTSQYLCAGSEPATGVGNTIYFGEGSWLTVV.

This clonotype was picked up a small number of times. DNA of the CDR3: TGTGCCAGCAGGGCTAACGAATACGGGGAGCTGTTTTTT. Its protein product is CASRANEYGELFF. This sequence joins TRBV7-9 and TRBJ2-2; D gene ambiguous. The CDR3 is made up of 13 amino acids. Trimming cost V 6 bases and J 7 bases, with 12 bases left between them. Germline V gene data show CDR1 as SEHNR and CDR2 as FQNEAQ (reference sequence). Full variable domain (remainder filled in from reference TRBV7-9 and TRBJ2-2): DTGVSQNPRHKITKRGQNVTFRCDPISEHNRLYWYRQTLGQGPEFLTYFQNEAQLEKSRLLSDRFSAERPKGSFSTLEIQRTEQGDSAMYLCASRANEYGELFFGEGSRLTVL.

This clonotype was found a few times. The chain uses TRBV9 and TRBJ2-7; D is undetermined. CDR3 length: 13 residues. The germline V and J ends were trimmed by 0 bases and 7 bases, with 11 bases remaining between them. In germline, CDR1 is SGDLS, CDR2 YYNGEE. DNA of the CDR3: TGTGCCAGCAGCGTAGAGGCTTTAGGGGAGCAGTACTTC. Its protein product is CASSVEALGEQYF.

This clonotype occurred many times. The rearrangement joins TRBV29-1 to TRBJ1-4; D is uncertain. CDR1 is SQVTM and CDR2 is ANQGSEA in the germline V gene. This CDR3 is 13 amino acids long. The V end lost 5 bases, the J end lost 5 bases, and 12 bases lay between the germline ends. The CDR3 region has the DNA TGCAGCGTTTGCGGTGGGTCCAATGAAAAACTGTTTTTT. Protein product: CSVCGGSNEKLFF.

The gene calls are TRBV9 and TRBJ1-6; a possible D gene is TRBD1 (5 bases). The CDR3 length is 14 residues. Germline V CDR1 and CDR2: SGDLS, YYNGEE. V dropped 5 bases and J dropped 6 bases, with 12 bases sitting between them. This chain's CDR3 is CASSPKGFNSPLHF. CDR3 nucleotide sequence: TGTGCCAGCAGTCCAAAGGGGTTTAATTCACCCCTCCACTTT. The whole variable domain, remainder taken from reference TRBV9 and TRBJ1-6, is DSGVTQTPKHLITATGQRVTLRCSPRSGDLSVYWYQQSLDQGLQFLIQYYNGEERAKGNILERFSAQQFPDLHSELNLSSLELGDSALYFCASSPKGFNSPLHFGNGTRLTVT.

The chain carries TRBV25-1 and TRBJ1-1, with 9 bases lining up with TRBD1. The CDR3 runs 16 residues. Germline CDR1 MGHDK, CDR2 SYGVNS. Trimming cost V 3 bases and J 5 bases; bases outside gene matches: 10. In DNA, the CDR3 is TGTGCCAGCAGTGAGTCCGCTGGGACAGGGAGTACTGAAGCTTTCTTT. This sequence encodes CASSESAGTGSTEAFF.

The gene calls are TRBV5-1 and TRBJ1-1; 7 bases match TRBD1. V was pared by 0 bases and J by 3 bases, with 5 bases of the junction left unmatched. CDR1 is SGHRS and CDR2 is YFSETQ in the germline V gene. CDR3 length: 15 amino acids. The CDR3 DNA follows: TGCGCCAGCAGCTTGGACAGGGGCGACTACACTGAAGCTTTCTTT. It yields the protein CASSLDRGDYTEAFF.